Listed here are 14 T cell receptor beta chains from one sample, sequenced in a study of Graves' ophthalmopathy and Graves' hyperthyroidism. Using RNA transcripts, the TCR beta CDR3 regions were amplified. HTBI primers were used in a first-round RT-PCR, which preceded a second-round multiplex PCR. TCRdb independently ran MiXCR on the multiplex PCR reads; one entry per CDR3 protein. Found here are over a million distinct CDR3 sequences, about two fifths of them singletons; the top ten hold 11%. The sample was peripheral blood or thyroid tissue (not recorded which). The receptors stem from an adult man with Graves' hyperthyroidism.

The chain joins TRBV27 to TRBJ1-6; 8 nucleotides align to TRBD1. This CDR3 contains 16 residues. The V gene's germline CDR1 is MNHEY and CDR2 SMNVEV (reference sequence). Trimming took 3 bases from V and 6 from J; bases not matched to a gene: 7. CDR3 nucleotide sequence: TGTGCCAGCAGTTTTGGGTGGGACAGGCCTAATTCACCCCTCCACTTT. Its protein product is CASSFGWDRPNSPLHF.

Only a few counts were recorded for this clonotype. The chain couples TRBV2 to TRBJ1-2; 10 bases line up with TRBD1. The V segment lost 5 bases and the J segment 6 bases; nucleotides outside the gene matches: 9. Germline-derived CDR1 and CDR2 are SNHLY and FYNNEI. The CDR3 sequence is 15 residues long. The CDR3 is CASSTGQGVNDGYTF. The DNA for the CDR3 is TGTGCCAGCAGTACCGGACAGGGGGTCAATGATGGCTACACCTTC.

Concerning this clonotype itself: One end of the junction varies from germline; a read error may be responsible. The chain couples TRBV7-4 to TRBJ2-5, with a weak D call TRBD1 (5 bases). The CDR3 has 12 amino acids. Germline CDR1 is SGHVT and CDR2 is SQSDAQ. The CDR3 loop is CAGSGRQETQYF. The CDR3 DNA is TGTGCCGGCAGTGGCAGACAGGAGACCCAGTACTTC.

This clonotype was counted at least ten times. The genes are TRBV10-3 and TRBJ2-7; D uncertain. V lost 6 bases and J lost 1, with 16 bases in between. CDR3 size: 15 residues. Germline values: CDR1 ENHRY, CDR2 SYGVKD. This CDR3 is CAIRGPNLGSYEQYF. DNA of the CDR3: TGTGCCATCAGGGGTCCTAATCTGGGGTCCTACGAGCAGTACTTC.

Only a few counts were recorded for this clonotype. The chain combines TRBV6-6 with TRBJ1-5; 8 bases map to TRBD1. Per the germline V gene, CDR1 is MNHNY and CDR2 is SVGAGI (reference sequence). The trim removed 5 bases at V and 2 bases at J, leaving 11 bases unmatched. The CDR3 spans 17 residues. Here the CDR3 DNA reads TGTGCCAGCAGTAGAGGACAGGGATCGGTGGGCAATCAGCCCCAGCATTTT. Residues: CASSRGQGSVGNQPQHF.

On this clonotype: A much more abundant neighbour one base away suggests this may be a read error. The CDR3 ends on some other residue instead of the conserved phenylalanine or tryptophan, so this is likely a read error. The chain uses TRBV9 and TRBJ1-4, with D unclear. CDR1 and CDR2 from the germline V gene are SGDLS and YYNGEE. V dropped 4 bases and J dropped 0 bases, with 13 bases sitting between them. The CDR3 length is 16 residues. This CDR3 reads CASSPHGFATNEKLFL. DNA of the CDR3: TGTGCCAGCAGCCCCCACGGCTTTGCAACTAATGAAAAACTGTTTCTT.

In its sample, this clonotype was seen many times. The CDR3 reads CASSFTGGEQYF. Here the CDR3 DNA reads TGTGCCAGCAGTTTCACGGGCGGGGAGCAGTACTTC. The rearrangement links TRBV6-2 or TRBV6-3 to TRBJ2-7, with a possible D match to TRBD2 (5 bases). Germline values: CDR1 MNHEY, CDR2 SVGEGT. The CDR3 consists of 12 residues. V lost 4 bases to trimming and J lost 7 bases, with 11 bases between them.

The CDR3 DNA sequence: TGTGCCAGCAGCTTGGGGAGCGGAACCGGGGAGCTGTTTTTT. Amino acids: CASSLGSGTGELFF. V is TRBV5-6 and J is TRBJ2-2; D is perhaps TRBD2 (5 bases). Germline V gene sequence: CDR1 SGHDT, CDR2 YYEEEE. The V and J ends lost 0 bases and 5 bases respectively, with 8 bases between them. The CDR3 spans 14 residues.

The chain has TRBV2 and TRBJ2-6; D is unresolved. Between the trimmed V and J ends, which lost 2 bases and 5 bases, there was a span of 1 base. This CDR3 has 12 residues. Looked up from germline, CDR1 is SNHLY and CDR2 is FYNNEI. The CDR3 DNA is TGTGCCAGCAGTGAACGGGCCAACGTCCTGACTTTC. This gives the protein CASSERANVLTF.

This clonotype was observed a handful of times. A read error is possible here, since a much larger clone lies one base away. The chain is built from TRBV19 and TRBJ1-5; D unresolved. The V end lost 0 bases, the J end lost 4 bases, and 10 bases lay between the germline ends. CDR1 is LNHDA and CDR2 is SQIVND in the germline V gene (reference sequence). The CDR3 spans 15 residues. The CDR3 loop reads CASSIEVARNQPQHF. DNA of the CDR3: TGTGCCAGTAGTATAGAAGTCGCAAGAAATCAGCCCCAGCATTTT.

In this sample, this clonotype turned up many times. V and J are TRBV2 and TRBJ1-2, with 7 bases identical to TRBD1. Germline values: CDR1 SNHLY, CDR2 FYNNEI. J was trimmed by 5 bases and V by 7 bases; bases with no gene match: 7. CDR3 size: 13 residues. CDR3 amino acids: CASITGEGYGYTF. The CDR3 DNA is TGTGCCAGCATAACAGGGGAGGGGTATGGCTACACCTTC.

V and J are TRBV2 and TRBJ2-2; possibly TRBD2 for D (6 bases). Germline V gives CDR1 SNHLY, CDR2 FYNNEI. Trimming took off 5 bases at V and 5 bases at J, with 15 bases between the two ends. There are 15 residues in the CDR3. The CDR3 nucleotides read TGTGCCAGCAGTAACAGCCTCGCGGGGACCGGGGAGCTGTTTTTT. As protein: CASSNSLAGTGELFF.

The chain joins TRBV4-1 to TRBJ1-4; 10 positions agree with TRBD1. Trimming took 3 bases from V and 8 from J; bases not matched to a gene: 3. The CDR3 extends over 14 amino acids. Germline V gives CDR1 MGHRA, CDR2 YSYEKL. CDR3: CASSQPGQGEKLFF. The CDR3 DNA sequence: TGCGCCAGCAGCCAGCCGGGACAGGGGGAAAAACTGTTTTTT.

This chain links TRBV30 with TRBJ2-5, with 8 bases fitting TRBD2. Germline-derived CDR1 and CDR2 are GTSNPN and SVGIG (reference sequence). CDR3 length equals 14 residues. Trimming took 1 base from V and 5 from J; bases not matched to a gene: 6. This CDR3 is CAWSGAGGWETQYF. The DNA for the CDR3 is TGTGCCTGGAGTGGGGCGGGAGGTTGGGAGACCCAGTACTTC.